Presented here are 28 T cell receptor beta chains from one specimen sequenced in a study of T cell clonality in common variable immunodeficiency. Their specific antigens are unknown. Study-wide points: Fewer deletions and N-nucleotide insertions were reportedly seen in common variable immunodeficiency TCR beta sequences.

The protocol was immunoSEQ multiplex PCR, while the TCRdb copy is restricted to in-frame clones and leaves out a portion. The specimen has around 21,000 clones, none found just once. Sequencing input: peripheral blood mononuclear cells. These receptors all come from a human donor with common variable immunodeficiency.

The sample holds a few counts of this clone. The read ends 3 residues early relative to the CDR3; the germline J gene fills the gap. The chain uses TRBV7-6 and TRBJ2-3; D is unresolved. CDR3 length equals 14 residues. Trimming took off 1 base at V and 1 base at J, with 6 bases between the two ends. The germline V gene has CDR1 SGHVS and CDR2 FNYEAQ. CDR3 protein: CASSLGPRTDTQYF. The DNA read from the CDR3 is TGTGCCAGCAGCTTAGGGCCCCGCACAGATACG.

This clone has just a few counts. Read coverage stops 3 residues before the CDR3 terminus; the germline J gene supplies the remainder. The chain employs TRBV30 and TRBJ2-2; the match to TRBD2 covers 10 bases. Germline trimming cut 3 bases from V and 7 bases from J; bases unmatched to any gene: 8. Germline CDR1 GTSNPN, CDR2 SVGIG (reference sequence). The CDR3 consists of 15 residues. CDR3 amino acids: CAWRGKAGGVGELFF. The covered CDR3 bases are TGTGCCTGGAGGGGTAAAGCGGGAGGGGTCGGGGAG.

This clone was observed a few times. Read sequence stops 3 residues before the CDR3 end, and the germline J gene provides the missing end. The chain combines TRBV30 with TRBJ2-1, with 13 bases lining up with TRBD2. Germline V gene data show CDR1 as GTSNPN and CDR2 as SVGIG (reference sequence). V was pared by 2 bases and J by 9 bases, with 7 bases of the junction left unmatched. This CDR3 is 15 amino acids long. The sequenced part of the CDR3 DNA is TGTGCCTGGAGTACCGGACTAGCGGGAGTTAGTGAG. Translated: CAWSTGLAGVSE. The full CDR3 sequence reads CAWSTGLAGVSEQFF.

Points on this clone: The read terminates 3 residues before the CDR3 end, so the remaining end is supplied by the germline J gene. The chain is built from TRBV19 and TRBJ1-1, with D possibly TRBD1 on 6 matching bases. Germline CDR1 LNHDA, CDR2 SQIVND (reference sequence). V lost 10 bases and J 1 base, leaving 22 bases between the germline ends. The length of the CDR3 is 16 residues. The sequenced part of the CDR3 DNA is TGTGCCACCGGGGAGGGGGGGGCGAAGGGGAACACTGAA. Amino acids: CATGEGGAKGNTE. The whole CDR3 sequence is CATGEGGAKGNTEAFF.

By sample share, this clone is medium-sized. The read stops 3 residues short of the end of the CDR3; the missing end is completed from the germline J gene. The chain couples TRBV12-3 or TRBV12-4 to TRBJ2-7; 7 bases agree with TRBD1. The CDR3 contains 15 residues. Trimming removed 7 bases from V and 3 bases from J; junction bases left unmatched: 12. The covered CDR3 bases are TGTGCCAGCACTCGATTTCCGGGACAGAACTACGAG. This encodes CASTRFPGQNYE. The complete CDR3 reads CASTRFPGQNYEQYF.

This clone was counted only a few times. The read ends 3 residues before the CDR3 terminus; that terminus is restored from the germline J gene. The chain is built from TRBV5-1 and TRBJ2-7, with 9 bases aligning to TRBD2. Germline CDR1 reads SGHRS; CDR2 reads YFSETQ. The V segment lost 2 bases and the J segment 4 bases; nucleotides outside the gene matches: 4. CDR3 size: 14 residues. CDR3 loop: CASSFRLADYEQYF. Partial CDR3 DNA: TGCGCCAGCAGCTTTAGACTAGCGGATTACGAG.

On this clone: With the read ending 3 residues before the CDR3 end, the germline J gene is used to fill in that end. The gene calls are TRBV7-9 and TRBJ1-1; D uncertain. Germline V lookup: CDR1 SEHNR, CDR2 FQNEAQ (reference sequence). The CDR3 has 13 amino acids. V gave up 5 bases and J gave up 0 bases, with 7 bases separating them. The sequenced CDR3 bases are TGTGCCAGCAGCCCCCGGTTGAACACTGAA. Protein sequence: CASSPRLNTE. The complete CDR3 reads CASSPRLNTEAFF.

Regarding this clone: The read terminates 3 residues ahead of where the CDR3 ends, so the germline J gene completes it. J is TRBJ1-2 and V is TRBV5-6; TRBD1 agrees at 7 bases. The CDR3 runs to 14 residues. J gave up 6 bases and V 0 bases, and 5 bases lay outside the gene matches. CDR1 is SGHDT and CDR2 is YYEEEE in the germline V gene. The chain's CDR3 is CASSLVGDRHGYTF. The part of the CDR3 DNA that was read is TGTGCCAGCAGCTTGGTCGGGGACAGACATGGC.

On this clone: From the germline J gene comes the end of the CDR3, since the read stops 3 residues before it. The chain uses TRBV30 and TRBJ1-4; tentative D call: TRBD1 (5 bases). This CDR3 spans 15 amino acids. CDR1 GTSNPN and CDR2 SVGIG come from the germline V gene (reference sequence). The V gene lost 7 bases and the J gene lost 0 bases, with 15 bases spanning the gap. The CDR3 here is CASSPRGATNEKLFF. The CDR3 DNA, read in part, is TGTGCCTCCTCCCCGAGGGGTGCAACTAATGAAAAA.

In the case of this clone: The read finishes 3 residues shy of the CDR3 end, and the germline J gene is used to complete it. The chain joins TRBV7-2 to TRBJ2-1; 7 nucleotides line up with TRBD2. V shed 5 bases, J shed 9 bases, and the junction held 4 bases outside the gene matches. The germline gives CDR1 SGHTA, CDR2 FQGNSA. The CDR3 totals 12 residues. CDR3 region: CASSVLAGEQFF. The CDR3 bases that were read are TGTGCCAGCAGCGTATTAGCGGGTGAG.

As for this clone: The CDR3 is cut off 3 residues early in the read; its end comes from the germline J gene. The chain employs TRBV18 and TRBJ2-1; 11 bases fit TRBD2. Germline V CDR1 and CDR2: KGHSH, LQKENI. CDR3 length: 17 amino acids. V lost 2 bases and J lost 4; bases outside the gene matches: 7. The CDR3 sequence is CASSPSLLAGGYNEQFF. The sequenced CDR3 bases are TGTGCCAGCTCACCATCACTCCTAGCGGGGGGATACAATGAG.

To note about this clone: Read coverage stops 3 residues before the CDR3 terminus; the germline J gene supplies the remainder. The chain combines TRBV7-9 with TRBJ2-5; perhaps D is TRBD1 or TRBD2 (6 bases each). The CDR3 consists of 14 residues. Germline values: CDR1 SEHNR, CDR2 FQNEAQ (reference sequence). The V gene lost 3 bases and the J gene lost 3 bases, with 11 bases spanning the gap. The CDR3 here is CASSLEGVEETQYF. CDR3 DNA, as far as it was read: TGTGCCAGCAGCTTGGAGGGGGTGGAAGAGACC. The whole variable domain, remainder taken from reference TRBV7-9 and TRBJ2-5, is DTGVSQNPRHKITKRGQNVTFRCDPISEHNRLYWYRQTLGQGPEFLTYFQNEAQLEKSRLLSDRFSAERPKGSFSTLEIQRTEQGDSAMYLCASSLEGVEETQYFGPGTRLLVL.

To note about this clone: The read falls 3 residues short of the CDR3 end, and the missing part is taken from the germline J gene. The gene calls are TRBV6-2 or TRBV6-3 and TRBJ2-3; TRBD2 matches 8 bases. Germline trimming cut 6 bases from V and 1 base from J; bases unmatched to any gene: 3. The CDR3 contains 14 residues. The germline CDR1 and CDR2 sequences are MNHEY and SVGEGT. The CDR3 sequence: CASRISGGTDTQYF. The CDR3 bases that were read are TGTGCCAGCAGGATTAGCGGGGGCACAGATACG.

This clone was seen more than once but under ten times. The read comes to an end 3 residues before the CDR3 does, leaving the germline J gene to fill in the end. The J gene is TRBJ2-7, the V gene TRBV30; 11 nucleotides line up with TRBD2. The CDR3 runs to 15 residues. From germline, CDR1 is GTSNPN and CDR2 SVGIG (reference sequence). The ends lost 3 bases at V and 2 bases at J; junction bases unmatched: 6. The CDR3 DNA, read in part, is TGTGCCTGGAGCCATGGACTAGCGGGTACCTACGAG. It yields the protein CAWSHGLAGTYE. The complete CDR3 protein is CAWSHGLAGTYEQYF.

By share, this clone ranks as medium-sized. The read halts 3 residues ahead of the CDR3 end, with the missing end drawn from the germline J gene. This sequence joins TRBV20-1 and TRBJ2-3; TRBD2 aligns across 13 bases. Trimming at V came to 3 bases and at J to 1 base, leaving 1 base not matched to a gene. The CDR3 is made up of 15 amino acids. Germline V lookup: CDR1 DFQATT, CDR2 SNEGSKA (reference sequence). This CDR3 is CSASGLAGGTDTQYF. The sequenced part of the CDR3 DNA is TGCAGTGCTAGCGGACTAGCGGGGGGCACAGATACG.

This clone was observed a few times. The read finishes 3 residues shy of the CDR3 end, and the germline J gene is used to complete it. The chain joins TRBV7-9 to TRBJ1-1; D is perhaps TRBD1 (5 bases). The germline CDR1 and CDR2 sequences are SEHNR and FQNEAQ (reference sequence). The V end lost 3 bases, the J end lost 0 bases, and 8 bases lay between the germline ends. The CDR3 runs 14 residues. This chain's CDR3 is CASSFPGLNTEAFF. The sequenced CDR3 bases are TGTGCCAGCAGCTTCCCAGGGCTGAACACTGAA.

On this clone itself: The DNA ends 3 residues before the CDR3 does, and the rest of the CDR3 is filled in from the germline J gene. The same CDR3 can be traced to other DNA sequences in this sample. The chain recombines TRBV7-2 with TRBJ1-2; 7 nucleotides align to TRBD1. J gave up 5 bases and V 2 bases, and 8 bases lay outside the gene matches. This CDR3 has 15 amino acids. Germline V lookup: CDR1 SGHTA, CDR2 FQGNSA. CDR3 bases read: TGTGCCAGCAGCTTAAGGGGGCAGGGATCGTATGGC. Protein product: CASSLRGQGSYG. The entire CDR3 reads CASSLRGQGSYGYTF.

This clone was counted a few times. Here the CDR3 reads CASSSDTSTDTQYF. Partial CDR3 DNA: TGTGCCAGCAGCTCAGATACGAGCACAGATACG. The gene calls are TRBV7-9 and TRBJ2-3, with D unclear. The read finishes 3 residues shy of the CDR3 end, and the germline J gene is used to complete it. This CDR3 contains 14 residues. With 4 bases removed from V and 0 bases from J, the gap between germline ends came to 8 bases. Germline V gene sequence: CDR1 SEHNR, CDR2 FQNEAQ (reference sequence). The full variable domain, its missing parts supplied by reference TRBV7-9 and TRBJ2-3, is DTGVSQNPRHKITKRGQNVTFRCDPISEHNRLYWYRQTLGQGPEFLTYFQNEAQLEKSRLLSDRFSAERPKGSFSTLEIQRTEQGDSAMYLCASSSDTSTDTQYFGPGTRLTVL.

This clone was counted between two and nine times. The missing CDR3 end, 3 residues past where the read stops, is filled in from the germline J gene. This chain links TRBV19 with TRBJ1-5; D might be TRBD1 (5 bases). The CDR3 runs to 15 residues. CDR1 and CDR2 (germline): LNHDA, SQIVND (reference sequence). The V end was cut by 3 bases, the J end by 4 bases, with 13 bases between. CDR3 DNA, as far as it was read: TGTGCCAGTAGTATCTACAGGAGTATTAATCAGCCC. Amino acids: CASSIYRSINQP. The whole CDR3 is CASSIYRSINQPQHF.

This clone was seen a handful of times. The read halts 3 residues ahead of the CDR3 end, with the missing end drawn from the germline J gene. This chain links TRBV7-9 with TRBJ2-7, with 9 bases lining up with TRBD2. Germline CDR1 and CDR2: SEHNR and FQNEAQ (reference sequence). V dropped 5 bases and J dropped 2; count of bases not matched to a gene: 1. CDR3 length: 13 amino acids. Here the CDR3 reads CASSPSGTYEQYF. CDR3 DNA, as far as it was read: TGTGCCAGCAGCCCTAGCGGGACCTACGAG.

This clone was picked up a small number of times. The observed sequence ends 3 residues before the CDR3 terminus, with the missing tail filled in from the germline J gene. V usage is TRBV7-9 and J usage is TRBJ2-6; possibly TRBD1 for D (5 bases). This CDR3 comprises 15 residues. CDR1 and CDR2 from the germline V gene are SEHNR and FQNEAQ (reference sequence). Trimming stripped 7 bases from V and 2 bases from J, with 12 bases between. CDR3 residues: CASNYRLTGANVLTF. Partial CDR3 DNA: TGTGCCAGCAACTACAGGCTTACTGGGGCCAACGTC. Variable domain in full (rest from reference TRBV7-9 and TRBJ2-6): DTGVSQNPRHKITKRGQNVTFRCDPISEHNRLYWYRQTLGQGPEFLTYFQNEAQLEKSRLLSDRFSAERPKGSFSTLEIQRTEQGDSAMYLCASNYRLTGANVLTFGAGSRLTVL.

A remark on this clone: Coverage ceases 3 residues before the CDR3 finishes, and the germline J gene fills in the end. The gene calls are TRBV7-2 and TRBJ2-1; D could derive from TRBD1 or TRBD2 (6 bases each). Deletions cut 8 bases from V and 6 bases from J, with 17 bases between. Germline V lookup: CDR1 SGHTA, CDR2 FQGNSA. The CDR3 length is 14 residues. CDR3: CASRSPGEVNEQFF. The sequenced CDR3 bases are TGTGCCAGCCGGAGCCCAGGGGAGGTCAATGAG.

There are a few counts of this clone. The CDR3 end is not reached by the read, which stops 3 residues before it; the germline J gene fills it in. The V call is TRBV18, the J call TRBJ2-3, with a weak D call TRBD1 (5 bases). The germline CDR1 and CDR2 sequences are KGHSH and LQKENI. Trimming took 4 bases from V and 2 from J, leaving 19 bases between them. The CDR3 sequence is 17 residues long. The covered CDR3 bases are TGTGCCAGCTCACGAATCGCCCTGGCAGGGCTCACAGATACG. Translation: CASSRIALAGLTDT. The complete CDR3 sequence is CASSRIALAGLTDTQYF.

As for this clone: Read data end 3 residues before the CDR3 end; the end is taken from the germline J gene. The chain uses TRBV18 and TRBJ1-1; TRBD1 aligns across 9 bases. V shed 3 bases, J shed 5 bases, and the junction held 10 bases outside the gene matches. Germline CDR1 reads KGHSH; CDR2 reads LQKENI. The CDR3 is made up of 16 amino acids. The CDR3: CASSPGPDRGRTEAFF. CDR3 DNA, as far as it was read: TGTGCCAGCTCACCGGGGCCTGACAGGGGGAGAACTGAA.

This clone turned up a few times. The read is 3 residues too short to cover the CDR3 end, so that end is filled in from the germline J gene. This sequence joins TRBV19 and TRBJ2-2, with no clear D. Looked up from germline, CDR1 is LNHDA and CDR2 is SQIVND (reference sequence). This CDR3 is 14 amino acids long. V was shortened by 2 bases and J by 2 bases, with 6 bases between the two germline ends. The CDR3 bases that were read are TGTGCCAGTAGTATAAAGCAAAACACCGGGGAG. This sequence encodes CASSIKQNTGE. The full CDR3 is CASSIKQNTGELFF.

In its sample, this clone was seen a few times. The CDR3 end falls 3 residues outside the read, so it is completed with the germline J gene. This chain joins TRBV19 and TRBJ1-5, with 7 bases identical to TRBD1. The V segment lost 10 bases and the J segment 7 bases; nucleotides outside the gene matches: 10. The germline V gene has CDR1 LNHDA and CDR2 SQIVND (reference sequence). The CDR3 consists of 13 residues. The chain's CDR3 is CATNRGFDQPQHF. The covered CDR3 bases are TGTGCCACTAACAGGGGTTTTGACCAGCCC.

This clone was counted many times. This chain's CDR3 is CASSLAGYQETQYF. Incomplete CDR3 DNA: TGCGCCAGCAGCTTGGCAGGGTACCAAGAGACC. The chain links TRBV5-1 to TRBJ2-5; tentative D call: TRBD1 (5 bases). The read terminates 3 residues before the CDR3 end, so the remaining end is supplied by the germline J gene. CDR1 is SGHRS, CDR2 YFSETQ, per germline. V was cut by 0 bases and J by 0 bases, with 6 bases left in between. The CDR3 spans 14 residues.

Only a few counts were recorded for this clone. The observed sequence ends 3 residues before the CDR3 terminus, with the missing tail filled in from the germline J gene. The chain recombines TRBV6-1 with TRBJ2-7; TRBD2 aligns across 8 bases. The CDR3 is 13 amino acids. After removal of 7 bases from V and 5 bases from J, the junction contained 7 bases not matched to a gene. Looked up from germline, CDR1 is MNHNS and CDR2 is SASEGT. The covered CDR3 bases are TGTGCCAGCACTGAGCGGGAGAACGACGAG. It is translated as CASTERENDE. In full, the CDR3 is CASTERENDEQYF.